This TCR beta chain comes out of a study of immune evolution from preneoplasia to lung adenocarcinoma. Data came from immunoSEQ multiplex PCR; TCRdb stores just in-frame clones and leaves some out. The table shows around 4,100 clones, with around nine tenths occurring only once. Premalignant or tumor cells were enriched by macro-dissection after pathologic assessment. Per the germline V gene, CDR1 is ENHRY and CDR2 is SYGVKD. This CDR3 spans 15 amino acids. With 4 bases clipped from V and 4 bases from J, the junction kept 4 bases outside the gene matches. The chain combines TRBV10-3 with TRBJ2-3, with 11 bases identical to TRBD2. The TCR originated in an older donor with lung adenocarcinoma. Source material: FFPE minimally invasive lung adenocarcinoma tissue. The CDR3 bases are TGTGCCATCAGTGGACTAGCGGGAACGTCAGATACGCAGTATTTT. Its translation: CAISGLAGTSDTQYF.